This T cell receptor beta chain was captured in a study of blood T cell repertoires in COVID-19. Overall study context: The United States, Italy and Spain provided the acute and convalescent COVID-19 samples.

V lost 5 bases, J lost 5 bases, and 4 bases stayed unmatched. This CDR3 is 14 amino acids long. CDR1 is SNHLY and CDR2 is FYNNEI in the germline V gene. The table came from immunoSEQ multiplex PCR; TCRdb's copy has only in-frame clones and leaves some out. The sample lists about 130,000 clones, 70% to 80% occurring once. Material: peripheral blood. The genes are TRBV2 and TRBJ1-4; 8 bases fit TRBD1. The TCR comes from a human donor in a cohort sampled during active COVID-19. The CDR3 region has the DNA TGTGCCAGCAGTCAGGGGGCCGTGAATGAAAAACTGTTTTTT. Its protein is CASSQGAVNEKLFF.